This T cell receptor beta chain was obtained from a study of graft-versus-host responses after intestinal transplantation. Germline CDR1 and CDR2: LGHNA and YSLEER. Trimming took 1 base from V and 7 from J, leaving 14 bases between them. The CDR3 is made up of 15 amino acids. In regard to this clone: Its antigen is unknown.

The protocol was immunoSEQ multiplex PCR, while the TCRdb copy is restricted to in-frame clones and leaves out a portion. This table has 100,000 or so clones, about 93% appearing once. The specimen was unstimulated CD8+ T cells sorted from spleen or lymph node cells, collected before intestinal transplant. This sequence was found in a human donor who received an intestinal transplant. V usage is TRBV4-3 and J usage is TRBJ2-1, with D unresolved. This CDR3 reads CASSQAPSGLNEQFF. In nucleotides, the CDR3 is TGCGCCAGCAGCCAAGCCCCTTCCGGGTTGAATGAGCAGTTCTTC.